This entry concerns a single TCR beta chain. Its target is unknown. From germline, CDR1 is MNHGY and CDR2 SVAAGI. The CDR3 has 16 residues. After removal of 0 bases from V and 4 bases from J, the junction contained 8 bases not matched to a gene. Primers: 60 Vbeta forward and 13 Jbeta reverse. Sequencing used immunoSEQ multiplex PCR; TCRdb keeps in-frame clones, though not all of them. The sample holds roughly 140,000 clones, just over 70% seen once. This sample was taken from a study of cytomegalovirus exposure and HLA in healthy donors. The overall study: An analysis done earlier identified approximately 120 million unique TCR beta sequences from approximately 180 million T cells. Overall study results and limits: Sequencing depth roughly uniform across donors was assumed in presence/absence analyses. It was confirmed in vitro that a few of the CMV-associated chains were specific for CMV antigens.

The clonotype was recovered from a woman aged 25-40 years in good health and CMV-seronegative. Material for sequencing was PBMCs. The rearrangement links TRBV6-9 to TRBJ2-7; 8 nucleotides align to TRBD2. CDR3: CASSYSQAGGEYEQYF. CDR3 in DNA: TGTGCCAGCAGTTATTCCCAGGCGGGGGGCGAATACGAGCAGTACTTC.